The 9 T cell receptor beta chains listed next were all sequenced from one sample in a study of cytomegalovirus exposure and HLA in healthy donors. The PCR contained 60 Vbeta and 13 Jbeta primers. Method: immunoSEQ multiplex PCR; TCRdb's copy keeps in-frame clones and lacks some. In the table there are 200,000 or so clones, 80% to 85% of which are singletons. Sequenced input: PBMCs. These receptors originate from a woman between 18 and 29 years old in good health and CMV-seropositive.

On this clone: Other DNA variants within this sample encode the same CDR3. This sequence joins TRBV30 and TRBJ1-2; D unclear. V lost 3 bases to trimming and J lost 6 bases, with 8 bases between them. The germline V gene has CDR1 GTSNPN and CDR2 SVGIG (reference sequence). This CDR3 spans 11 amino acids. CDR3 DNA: TGTGCCTGGAGCCCGGGGAATGGCTACACCTTC. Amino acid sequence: CAWSPGNGYTF.

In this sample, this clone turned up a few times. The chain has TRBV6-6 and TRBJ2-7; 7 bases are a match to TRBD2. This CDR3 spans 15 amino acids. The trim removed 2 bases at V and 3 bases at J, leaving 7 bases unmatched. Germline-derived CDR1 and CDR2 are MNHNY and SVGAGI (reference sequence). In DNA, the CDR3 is TGTGCCAGCAGTTACGACCGGGGGGTCGGCTACGAGCAGTACGTC. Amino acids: CASSYDRGVGYEQYV.

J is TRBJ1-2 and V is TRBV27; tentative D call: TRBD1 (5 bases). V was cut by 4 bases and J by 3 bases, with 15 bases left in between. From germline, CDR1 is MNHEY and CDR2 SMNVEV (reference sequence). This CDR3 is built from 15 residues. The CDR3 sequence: CASSYSAGSHYGYTF. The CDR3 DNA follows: TGTGCCAGCAGTTATTCGGCAGGGTCCCACTATGGCTACACCTTC.

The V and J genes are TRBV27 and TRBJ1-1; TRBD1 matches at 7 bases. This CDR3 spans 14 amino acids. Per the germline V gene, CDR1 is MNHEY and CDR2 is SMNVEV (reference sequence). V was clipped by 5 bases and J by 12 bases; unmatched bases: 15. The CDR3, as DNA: TGTGCCAGCAGTCCCCGACCAGGGGGTGTAGGAACTTTCTTT. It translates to CASSPRPGGVGTFF.

The chain's CDR3 is CASSPWGGGTDTQYF. Written as DNA, the CDR3 is TGTGCCAGCAGCCCCTGGGGGGGCGGGACAGATACGCAGTATTTT. This chain links TRBV7-3 with TRBJ2-3, with a possible D match to TRBD2 (7 bases). The germline gives CDR1 SGHTA, CDR2 FQGTGA. There are 15 residues in the CDR3. Trimming removed 5 bases from V and 3 bases from J, with 15 bases in between.

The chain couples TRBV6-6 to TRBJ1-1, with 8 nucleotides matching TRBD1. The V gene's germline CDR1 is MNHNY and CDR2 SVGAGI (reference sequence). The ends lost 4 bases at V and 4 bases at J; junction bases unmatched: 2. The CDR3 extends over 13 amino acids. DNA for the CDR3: TGTGCCAGCAGTTCGACAGGGGCCACTGAAGCTTTCTTT. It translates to CASSSTGATEAFF.

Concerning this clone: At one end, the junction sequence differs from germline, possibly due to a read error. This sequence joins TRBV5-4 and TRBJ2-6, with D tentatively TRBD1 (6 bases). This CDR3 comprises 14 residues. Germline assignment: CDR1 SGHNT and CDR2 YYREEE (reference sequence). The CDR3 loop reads CARKTDMGANGLTF. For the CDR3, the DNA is TGTGCCAGAAAAACAGATATGGGGGCCAACGGCCTGACTTTC.

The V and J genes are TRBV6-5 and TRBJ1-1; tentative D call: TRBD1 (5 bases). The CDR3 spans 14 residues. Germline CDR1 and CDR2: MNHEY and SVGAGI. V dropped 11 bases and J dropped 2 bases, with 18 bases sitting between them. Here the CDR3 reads CAGASGLFNTEAFF. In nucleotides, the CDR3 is TGTGCCGGGGCGTCGGGCCTCTTTAACACTGAAGCTTTCTTT.

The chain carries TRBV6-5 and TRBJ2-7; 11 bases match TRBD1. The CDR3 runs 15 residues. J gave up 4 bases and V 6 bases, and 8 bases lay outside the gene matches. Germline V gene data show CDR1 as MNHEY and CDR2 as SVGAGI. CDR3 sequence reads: CASSLRGTGGYEQYV. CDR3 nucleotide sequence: TGTGCCAGCAGCCTAAGAGGGACAGGGGGTTACGAGCAGTACGTC.